This T cell receptor (beta chain) was sequenced in a study of cytomegalovirus exposure and HLA in healthy donors. The study, taken as a whole, reports: Further analysis, carried out later, found HLA-associated TCR beta chains more clonally expanded than equally common other chains.

The V end lost 7 bases, the J end lost 4 bases, and 16 bases lay between the germline ends. CDR3 length: 14 residues. Germline values: CDR1 SNHLY, CDR2 FYNNEI. The PCR ran on 60 Vbeta and 13 Jbeta primers. As handled by the study authors: There were about 80 million unique TCR beta chains by a later count, and about 12 million of them were shared. The table came from immunoSEQ multiplex PCR; TCRdb's copy has only in-frame clones and leaves some out. That table is the source of V, J and clone size, and D and trimming were worked out from the DNA. In the table there are about 150,000 clones, around three quarters of which are singletons. Notes on this clone: Its antigen is still unknown.

This receptor was obtained from a woman in her forties in good health and CMV-seropositive. The sequenced sample was PBMCs. The rearrangement links TRBV2 to TRBJ1-2; tentatively, D is TRBD1 (6 bases). For the CDR3, the DNA is TGTGCCAGCACCCTCCAGGGGAGTGCCTATGGCTACACCTTC. It is translated as CASTLQGSAYGYTF.